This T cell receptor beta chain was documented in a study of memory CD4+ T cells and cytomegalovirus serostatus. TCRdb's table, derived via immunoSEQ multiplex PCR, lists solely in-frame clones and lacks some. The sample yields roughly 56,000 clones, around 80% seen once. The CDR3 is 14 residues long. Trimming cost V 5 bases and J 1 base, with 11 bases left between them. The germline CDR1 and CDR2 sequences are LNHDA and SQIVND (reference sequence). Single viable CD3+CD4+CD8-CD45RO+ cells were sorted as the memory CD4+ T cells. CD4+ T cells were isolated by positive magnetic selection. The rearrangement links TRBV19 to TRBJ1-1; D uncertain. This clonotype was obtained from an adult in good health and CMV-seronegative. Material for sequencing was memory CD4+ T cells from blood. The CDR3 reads CASSLRVENTEAFF. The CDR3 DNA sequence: TGTGCCAGTAGTCTTAGGGTAGAGAACACTGAAGCTTTCTTT. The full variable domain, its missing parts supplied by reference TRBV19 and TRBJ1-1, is DGGITQSPKYLFRKEGQNVTLSCEQNLNHDAMYWYRQDPGQGLRLIYYSQIVNDFQKGDIAEGYSVSREKKESFPLTVTSAQKNPTAFYLCASSLRVENTEAFFGQGTRLTVV.